This T cell receptor (beta chain) was observed in a study of early T cells in non-severe SARS-CoV-2 infection (dated by TCRdb to about 2021). A note on the overall study: Because TCR sequencing was done on bulk RNA from unsorted whole blood, the alpha and beta chains could not be paired. Results and caveats for the whole study, not just this receptor: Matching against VDJdb was skewed toward anti-spike CD8 responses, likely underestimated virus-specific expansions, and missed private and CD4 specificities.

Library preparation used 5' RACE. TCRdb records NextSeq 500 as the sequencer. The TCR library protocol attached unique molecular identifiers to individual cDNA molecules to correct for sequencing error and PCR bias. Both TCR alpha and beta chains were sequenced, and tight co-correlation was observed between alpha and beta sequence abundances in each sample. Concerning the study's data processing: V gene, J gene and CDR3 annotation of TCR sequences was performed with Decombinator V4. TCRs were defined as expanded if a significant change between any two time points was detected under a Poisson model with p below 0.0001. Abundances of TCRs were expressed as counts per million after normalisation to the total number of TCRs sequenced in each sample. TRAV1-2 paired with TRAJ12, TRAJ20 or TRAJ33 defined MAIT TCRs, while TRAV10 paired with TRAJ18 defined iNKT TCRs. A search of VDJdb, accessed on 1 November 2021, was run for TCRs annotated to CMV, EBV and SARS-CoV-2, with TCRs annotated for multiple antigens excluded. TCRdb reworked the public reads: Q25 trimming with fastp, MiXCR clone assembly, productive beta chains retained. Every distinct CDR3 protein forms one entry, paired with its most common genes and DNA. It is TCRdb's table, rather than the study itself, that gives the V and J calls and clone size. The sample table records some 64,000 distinct CDR3 sequences; over 8% of these occur just once. 15% to 19% of the sample is in the top ten clones.

This clonotype was counted at least ten times. The target of this receptor is not known. The sample holds no much larger clone one base away, and base qualities are not on file. Relative to germline, V is 5 bases shorter and J is 0 bases shorter, with 11 bases between their ends. CDR1 and CDR2, per the germline V gene, are ENHRY and SYGVKD. The CDR3 measures 15 amino acids from cysteine to phenylalanine. CDR3 DNA only is kept here, 45 bases in frame from base 1. This was a case-control study nested in a cohort of healthcare workers in London, UK, who had nasopharyngeal swab PCR tests and blood samples taken every week. Between 23 and 31 March 2020, the week of the UK lockdown, healthcare workers were enrolled and then followed up weekly for as long as 16 weeks.

The sequence joins TRBV10-3 to TRBJ2-1, with the D gene too uncertain to name. The sample in question was whole blood, obtained at baseline. This TCR derives from an adult who was a healthcare worker with PCR-confirmed SARS-CoV-2 infection or an uninfected control (not recorded which). The DNA reads TGTGCCATCAGTCGAGGCCCTAGCTCCTACAATGAGCAGTTCTTC. Its translation reads: CAISRGPSSYNEQFF.